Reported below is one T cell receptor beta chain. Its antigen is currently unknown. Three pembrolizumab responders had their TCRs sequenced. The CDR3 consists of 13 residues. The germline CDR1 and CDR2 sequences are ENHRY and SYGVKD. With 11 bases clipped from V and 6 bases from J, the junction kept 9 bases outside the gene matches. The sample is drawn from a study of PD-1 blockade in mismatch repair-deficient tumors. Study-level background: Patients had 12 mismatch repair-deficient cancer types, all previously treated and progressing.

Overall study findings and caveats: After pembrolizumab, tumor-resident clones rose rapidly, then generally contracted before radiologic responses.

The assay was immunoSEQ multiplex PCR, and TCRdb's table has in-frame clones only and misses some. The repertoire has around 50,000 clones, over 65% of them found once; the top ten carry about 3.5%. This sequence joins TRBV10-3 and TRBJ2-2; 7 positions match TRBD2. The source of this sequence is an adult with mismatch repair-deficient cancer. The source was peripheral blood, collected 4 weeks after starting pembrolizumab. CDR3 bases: TGTGCCGGGGGGGGTATTTCGGCCGGGGAGCTGTTTTTT. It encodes CAGGGISAGELFF.